This T cell receptor (beta chain) was recorded in a study of cytomegalovirus exposure and HLA in healthy donors. As to this clone: The same CDR3 also results from other DNA sequences found in this sample.

Researchers ran the PCR with 60 Vbeta and 13 Jbeta primers. TCRdb keeps only in-frame clones here, not all; method: immunoSEQ multiplex PCR. The repertoire includes about 83,000 clones, roughly 80% of them detected once, and 1.9% sits in the top ten. CDR1 and CDR2 from the germline V gene are KGHSH and LQKENI. Between the trimmed V and J ends, which lost 0 bases and 2 bases, there was a span of 8 bases. CDR3 length equals 14 residues. This receptor was taken from a woman aged 25 to 39 in good health and CMV-seronegative. The sequencing input was PBMCs. This chain joins TRBV18 and TRBJ2-7; D perhaps matches TRBD1 (5 bases). CDR3 region: CASSPPDTPYEQYF. The CDR3 DNA reads TGTGCCAGCTCACCACCGGACACCCCCTACGAGCAGTACTTC.